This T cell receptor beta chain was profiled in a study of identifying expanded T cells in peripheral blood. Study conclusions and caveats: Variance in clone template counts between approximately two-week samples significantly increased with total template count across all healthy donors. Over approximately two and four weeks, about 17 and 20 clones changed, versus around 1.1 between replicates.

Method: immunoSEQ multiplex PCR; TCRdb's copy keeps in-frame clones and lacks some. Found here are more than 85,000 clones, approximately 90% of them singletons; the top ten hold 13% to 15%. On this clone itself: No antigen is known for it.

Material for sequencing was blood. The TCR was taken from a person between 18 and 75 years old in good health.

The CDR3 region has the DNA TGTGCCTGGAGTGTACGGTTAATCATGAACACTGAAGCTTTCTTT. Translated: CAWSVRLIMNTEAFF. This chain links TRBV30 with TRBJ1-1; D remains unclear. V was trimmed by 0 bases and J by 0 bases, leaving 11 bases between them. The CDR3 totals 15 residues. CDR1 and CDR2 (germline): GTSNPN, SVGIG (reference sequence).